Below are 29 T cell receptor beta chains sequenced from a single sample in a study of tumor-infiltrating lymphocytes in glioblastoma multiforme. TCR beta libraries were built from RNA through three nested multiplex PCR rounds using modified ARM-PCR. TCRdb reprocessed the multiplex PCR reads via MiXCR and lists one record per CDR3 protein. The sample consists of around 30,000 distinct CDR3 sequences, approximately 60% of them appearing once. Material: brain tumor tissue. The receptors stem from a male donor with glioblastoma.

On this clonotype itself: An end of the junction does not agree with germline; a read error may underlie this. J is TRBJ2-7 and V is TRBV6-2 or TRBV6-3; 8 nucleotides align to TRBD1. Per the germline V gene, CDR1 is MNHEY and CDR2 is SVGEGT. The CDR3 consists of 13 residues. CDR3 sequence: CAITETGANEQYF. CDR3 DNA sequence: TGTGCCATCACCGAGACAGGGGCCAACGAGCAATACTTC.

Turning to this clonotype: One end of the junction varies from germline; a read error may be responsible. The rearrangement uses TRBV20-1 and TRBJ2-1; 11 bases fit TRBD2. The CDR3 covers 14 residues. Germline V gene lookup returns CDR1 DFQATT and CDR2 SNEGSKA (reference sequence). CDR3: CSAIRGTSGNERFF. DNA for the CDR3: TGCAGTGCTATAAGGGGGACTAGCGGCAATGAGCGGTTCTTC.

On this clonotype: Mismatch with germline at one junction end may stem from a read error. The chain combines TRBV29-1 with TRBJ1-1; 11 positions match TRBD1. CDR3 length: 17 amino acids. Germline V lookup: CDR1 SQVTM, CDR2 ANQGSEA. CDR3 amino acids: CSVEDSVHGQGALGVFF. CDR3 nucleotides: TGCAGCGTTGAAGATAGTGTGCATGGACAGGGGGCCTTGGGAGTTTTTTTT. Variable domain in full (rest from reference TRBV29-1 and TRBJ1-1): SAVISQKPSRDICQRGTSLTIQCQVDSQVTMMFWYRQQPGQSLTLIATANQGSEATYESGFVIDKFPISRPNLTFSTLTVSNMSPEDSSIYLCSVEDSVHGQGALGVFFGQGTRLTVV.

Notes on this clonotype: With a much larger clone just one base away, this may be a read error. The rearrangement links TRBV20-1 to TRBJ1-5; D gene unclear. This CDR3 comprises 15 residues. The germline V gene encodes CDR1 DFQATT and CDR2 SNEGSKA (reference sequence). The CDR3 sequence: CNASGQGSLMLPQHF. For the CDR3, the DNA is TGCAATGCTAGTGGGCAAGGCAGTTTGATGCTGCCCCAGCATTTT.

The V gene is TRBV12-2, the J gene TRBJ2-5. TRBV12-2 is designated a pseudogene. The CDR3 has 15 residues. The CDR3, as DNA: TGCACAAGTCGCTTATACCGGAAGAGTTCGAAGACCCAGTACTTC. Its protein product is CTSRLYRKSSKTQYF.

This clonotype has more than one count but fewer than ten. The rearrangement uses TRBV11-2 and TRBJ2-3; 11 nucleotides line up with TRBD2. This CDR3 has 16 residues. With 6 bases clipped from V and 2 bases from J, the junction kept 7 bases outside the gene matches. Germline V lookup: CDR1 SGHAT, CDR2 FQNNGV. DNA of the CDR3: TGTGCCAGCAGATTCGGGACTAGCGGCTTCACAGATACGCAGTATTTT. It translates to CASRFGTSGFTDTQYF.

This chain uses TRBV12-3 or TRBV12-4 with TRBJ1-1; 7 bases map to TRBD1. This CDR3 has 13 residues. The junction had 13 bases not matched to a gene; V was cut back by 11 bases and J by 7 bases. The CDR3 DNA sequence: TGTGCCTGCGGTTTGAGTACAGGGGATGAAGCTTTCTTT. It is translated as CACGLSTGDEAFF.

This clonotype was observed at least ten times. Just one base apart from a much larger clone, this may be a read error. This chain joins TRBV5-6 and TRBJ2-1; the D is unclear. This CDR3 comprises 15 residues. The V and J ends lost 4 bases and 6 bases respectively, with 17 bases between them. The germline V gene has CDR1 SGHDT and CDR2 YYEEEE. The DNA of the CDR3 is TGTGCCAGCAGCACCTTTAAGAGAGATAGCAATGAGCAGTTCTTC. Translating gives CASSTFKRDSNEQFF.

This clonotype was seen repeatedly, ten times or more. CDR3 amino acids: CAISEGGATDTQYF. CDR3 DNA: TGTGCCATCAGTGAGGGGGGGGCGACAGATACGCAGTATTTT. This chain joins TRBV10-3 and TRBJ2-3, with a tentative D call TRBD2 (7 bases). V was pared by 2 bases and J by 3 bases, with 9 bases between. This CDR3 has 14 amino acids. CDR1 is ENHRY and CDR2 is SYGVKD in the germline V gene.

This clonotype was seen more than once but under ten times. At one boundary the junction diverges from the germline segment, which might be a read error. The V call is TRBV29-1, the J call TRBJ2-3; perhaps TRBD2 as D (5 bases). The CDR3 extends over 13 amino acids. The germline CDR1 and CDR2 sequences are SQVTM and ANQGSEA. In nucleotides, the CDR3 is TGCAGTGTAGCCGGGATTCGCACAGATACGCAGTACTTT. It is translated as CSVAGIRTDTQYF.

As regards this clonotype: Germline is not matched at one junction end, which may reflect a read error. The CDR3 DNA reads as TGCGGCGTTGACGTACAGGGGGGCGGCACTGAAGCTTCCTTT. This encodes CGVDVQGGGTEASF. This chain links TRBV29-1 with TRBJ1-1, with TRBD1 matching over 8 bases. The CDR3 length is 14 residues. In germline, CDR1 is SQVTM, CDR2 ANQGSEA.

This clonotype was counted at least ten times. The chain links TRBV6-5 to TRBJ2-1; no definite D call. This CDR3 is built from 15 residues. The ends were cut back, 5 bases at V and 1 base at J, with 12 bases in the middle. Germline CDR1 and CDR2: MNHEY and SVGAGI. The CDR3 loop reads CASSPRRDSYNEQFF. CDR3 bases: TGTGCCAGCAGTCCCCGAAGAGATTCCTACAATGAGCAGTTCTTC.

This clonotype was counted ten times or more. The V call is TRBV7-9, the J call TRBJ1-3, with D unresolved. With 8 bases removed from V and 4 bases from J, the gap between germline ends came to 6 bases. Looked up from germline, CDR1 is SEHNR and CDR2 is FQNEAQ (reference sequence). This CDR3 is 11 amino acids long. In DNA form, the CDR3 reads TGTGCCAGCGGTGGGGGAAACACCATATATTTT. Amino acids: CASGGGNTIYF.

There are a few counts of this clonotype. The CDR3 end shows no conserved phenylalanine or tryptophan, and so a read error is likely. The chain joins TRBV7-9 to TRBJ1-1; 8 bases are shared with TRBD1. The CDR3 totals 14 residues. Germline CDR1 reads SEHNR; CDR2 reads FQNEAQ (reference sequence). J was trimmed by 1 base and V by 8 bases; bases with no gene match: 6. This CDR3 reads CASVRTGTNTEAFL. The CDR3 DNA reads as TGTGCCAGCGTCAGGACAGGGACGAACACTGAAGCTTTCCTT.

A note on this clonotype: Since a much larger clone is just one base distant, this may be a read error. This chain joins TRBV5-1 and TRBJ2-1; D is unresolved. Trimming shortened V by 0 bases and J by 4 bases, and 8 bases separated the two germline ends. Germline V CDR1 and CDR2: SGHRS, YFSETQ. The CDR3 consists of 14 residues. CDR3 loop: CASSLGGVYNEQFF. CDR3 coding DNA: TGCGCCAGCAGCTTGGGCGGAGTTTACAATGAGCAGTTCTTC.

This clonotype has a handful of counts. This chain joins TRBV18 and TRBJ2-7, with 11 bases that match TRBD1. Trimming took 4 bases from V and 0 from J; bases not matched to a gene: 2. The germline V gene has CDR1 KGHSH and CDR2 LQKENI. CDR3 length: 15 amino acids. The CDR3 bases are TGTGCCAGCTCACTCGGGACAGGGGGCTCCTACGAGCAGTACTTC. It is translated as CASSLGTGGSYEQYF.

Regarding this clonotype: Because the CDR3 is missing its conserved closing phenylalanine or tryptophan, this is likely a read error. V and J are TRBV29-1 and TRBJ2-3; D is tentatively TRBD1 or TRBD2 (5 bases each). CDR3 length equals 15 residues. V was clipped by 7 bases and J by 1 base, with 18 bases between them. CDR1 SQVTM and CDR2 ANQGSEA come from the germline V gene. This chain's CDR3 is CSAKTGLQGTDTQYS. The CDR3 DNA sequence: TGCAGCGCCAAAACGGGGCTTCAAGGCACAGATACGCAGTATTCT.

Note on this clonotype: It may be a read error: a sequence one base away is much more abundant. This chain connects TRBV28 to TRBJ1-3; a possible D gene is TRBD1 (6 bases). CDR3 size: 13 residues. V was cut by 7 bases and J by 4 bases, with 11 bases left in between. CDR1 MDHEN and CDR2 SYDVKM come from the germline V gene. CDR3 region: CASNTGTGNTIYF. CDR3 coding DNA: TGTGCCAGCAATACGGGGACAGGAAACACCATATATTTT.

About this clonotype: The conserved phenylalanine or tryptophan is not found at the CDR3 terminus, so this likely reflects a read error. Because the CDR3's place on the DNA is in doubt, the DNA is left out and the CDR3 is given as listed by TCRdb. The rearrangement joins TRBV12-3 or TRBV12-4 to TRBJ1-4. The CDR3 spans 13 residues, counting both ends. The CDR3 loop is CASSAGRLKNCFC.

On this clonotype: At one end, the junction sequence differs from germline, possibly due to a read error. The chain uses TRBV6-6 and TRBJ2-5, with a tentative D call TRBD1 (6 bases). The germline V gene encodes CDR1 MNHNY and CDR2 SVGAGI (reference sequence). This CDR3 is built from 12 residues. CDR3 in DNA: TGTACCAGCAGTCCCAGGGGAGCGACCCAGTACTTC. This codes for CTSSPRGATQYF.

About this clonotype: In this CDR3 the conserved last residue, phenylalanine or tryptophan, is missing, so a read error is likely. This chain uses TRBV29-1 with TRBJ1-1; D ambiguous. Germline V CDR1 and CDR2: SQVTM, ANQGSEA. CDR3 length: 13 residues. This CDR3 is CSALKDMNNEAFS. The CDR3 bases are TGCAGCGCTCTGAAAGATATGAACAATGAAGCTTTCTCT.

This clonotype showed up many times. The rearrangement links TRBV20-1 to TRBJ1-2; 7 nucleotides align to TRBD1. V gave up 3 bases and J gave up 4 bases; unmatched junction bases: 8. In germline, CDR1 is DFQATT, CDR2 SNEGSKA (reference sequence). The CDR3 is 14 amino acids. This CDR3 reads CSASKGADSYGYTF. CDR3 DNA: TGCAGTGCTAGTAAGGGGGCGGACAGCTATGGCTACACCTTC.

Comment on this clonotype: The junction and the germline gene differ at one end; a read error may be behind it. This chain links TRBV29-1 with TRBJ2-1; D is unclear. There are 13 residues in the CDR3. Germline assignment: CDR1 SQVTM and CDR2 ANQGSEA. The chain's CDR3 is CRVASTYRSEHFF. The CDR3 DNA is TGCAGGGTTGCGAGTACCTATCGGAGTGAGCACTTCTTC.

Concerning this clonotype: The germline gene is not matched at one end of the junction; a read error may be the cause. This chain connects TRBV12-3 or TRBV12-4 to TRBJ2-6, with TRBD1 as a possible D gene (5 bases). This CDR3 is built from 18 residues. CDR3 sequence: CARSPRTQLPSGANVLTF. CDR3 DNA: TGTGCCCGCAGTCCCCGGACACAGTTACCCTCTGGGGCCAACGTACTGACTTTC.

This clonotype was seen ten or more times. The V gene is TRBV5-6, the J gene TRBJ1-4, with D perhaps matching TRBD1 (5 bases). The ends were cut back, 4 bases at V and 8 bases at J, with 21 bases in the middle. Germline V gene sequence: CDR1 SGHDT, CDR2 YYEEEE. The CDR3 spans 16 residues. This CDR3 reads CASSTGRPGLKEKLFF. The DNA of the CDR3 is TGTGCCAGCAGCACGGGGAGACCGGGACTTAAGGAAAAACTGTTTTTT.

This clonotype was recorded at least ten times. The chain has TRBV14 and TRBJ1-4; maybe TRBD1 (5 bases). Trimming took 0 bases from V and 4 from J, leaving 9 bases between them. The CDR3 extends over 15 amino acids. Germline CDR1 SGHDN, CDR2 FVKESK. The CDR3 is CASSQDPGSNEKLFF. CDR3 nucleotides: TGTGCCAGCAGCCAAGATCCAGGGAGTAATGAAAAACTGTTTTTT.

About this clonotype: It is unclear where the CDR3 begins or ends on the DNA, so no DNA is shown, and the CDR3 is as TCRdb lists it. This chain uses TRBV29-1 with TRBJ1-4; the DNA was not used to check the table's D call, TRBD1. Germline V gene sequence: CDR1 SQVTM, CDR2 ANQGSEA. The CDR3 sequence runs 14 residues, both termini included. The CDR3 loop reads CSIGTGGTNENCFF.

This clonotype has a count of ten or more. The chain recombines TRBV28 with TRBJ2-7; D perhaps matches TRBD1 (5 bases). The V end lost 5 bases, the J end lost 1 base, and 12 bases lay between the germline ends. There are 14 residues in the CDR3. CDR1 is MDHEN, CDR2 SYDVKM, per germline. The CDR3 DNA reads as TGTGCCAGCAGTCACATGACAGAGTCCTACGAGCAGTACTTC. Amino acids: CASSHMTESYEQYF.

The V call is TRBV5-5, the J call TRBJ2-3, with 9 nucleotides matching TRBD1. From germline, CDR1 is SGHKS and CDR2 YYEKEE (reference sequence). With V trimmed by 4 bases and J by 6 bases, 9 bases remained unmatched. This CDR3 spans 15 amino acids. CDR3 DNA sequence: TGTGCCAGCAGCCGTAGACAGGGGGTGATGGATACGCAGTATTTT. It yields the protein CASSRRQGVMDTQYF.